This T cell receptor (beta chain) was captured in a study of T cells in Graves' hyperthyroidism and ophthalmopathy. Study details: Blood was drawn when the patient was first diagnosed and still untreated. Study observations and caveats: Progression to ophthalmopathy was predicted a median of roughly 6.5 months early.

Germline CDR1 is DFQATT and CDR2 is SNEGSKA (reference sequence). V lost 0 bases and J lost 1, with 8 bases in between. The CDR3 covers 14 residues. This clonotype was counted many times. As yet, its antigen is unknown. No ophthalmopathy progression within 18 months constituted stable Graves' hyperthyroidism. Amplification of TCR beta CDR3 regions used RNA as the template. TCR CDR3 underwent first-round RT-PCR with the HTBI primer set. MiXCR was run by TCRdb on the multiplex PCR reads, yielding one entry per CDR3 protein. This sample has under 350,000 distinct CDR3 sequences, with around 20% found just once.

The TCR originated in a woman aged 45-60 years with Graves' hyperthyroidism. V is TRBV20-1 and J is TRBJ2-3; D assignment may be TRBD1 or TRBD2 (5 bases each). Material for sequencing was blood. This chain's CDR3 is CSARDGGRTDTQYF. The CDR3 DNA is TGCAGTGCTAGAGATGGGGGTCGCACAGATACGCAGTATTTT.